Ten or more counts support the clone carrying this T cell receptor beta chain. Its antigen is as yet unknown. This sample was taken from a study of T cells after yellow fever vaccination. Study background: Preparation of the low-cell-number fractions used SMART-Seq v4 Ultra Low Input.

Universal primer sites and UMIs were introduced during 5'RACE template-switching synthesis of TCR cDNA. MiXCR, run by TCRdb on the 5' RACE reads, gives a single entry per CDR3 protein. The data show around 50,000 distinct CDR3 sequences, roughly 7.3% seen once. Study-level findings and limits: Post-booster repertoires again held most primary-vaccination clones (roughly 96% CD4, 85% to 90% CD8). Abundant clonotypes from the bulk population could contaminate FACS-sorted repertoires.

The CDR3 consists of 16 residues. Germline loops: CDR1 SGHVS, CDR2 FNYEAQ. After removal of 6 bases from V and 0 bases from J, the junction contained 7 bases not matched to a gene. The chain joins TRBV7-6 to TRBJ2-1, with 8 bases that match TRBD1. The clonotype originates from a man aged 18-30 years who received the YFV17D yellow fever vaccine. Sequences were derived from CD8+ T cells sorted from PBMCs, sampled around 15 days after the first yellow fever vaccination. CDR3: CASSPDRGSSYNEQFF. CDR3 DNA: TGTGCCAGCAGTCCTGACAGGGGTAGCTCCTACAATGAGCAGTTCTTC.